The 7 T cell receptor beta chains in this list originate from one sample, sequenced in a study of cytotoxic CD8 clonotypes in ibrutinib-treated CLL. TCRdb's table, derived via immunoSEQ multiplex PCR, lists solely in-frame clones and lacks some. Here the sample spans about 140,000 clones, approximately 90% being singletons. The material was PBMCs, obtained after 12 months of ibrutinib treatment. The receptor set was obtained from a human donor with chronic lymphocytic leukemia.

This clone was seen just once. The rearrangement links TRBV25-1 to TRBJ1-5, with D perhaps TRBD1 (6 bases). V lost 8 bases to trimming and J lost 2 bases, with 19 bases between them. The germline CDR1 and CDR2 sequences are MGHDK and SYGVNS. The CDR3 is 16 amino acids. Written as DNA, the CDR3 is TGTGCCAGCGCTCCGGGGGGGGCGCGAGGCAATCAGCCCCAGCATTTT. It yields the protein CASAPGGARGNQPQHF.

This clone was recorded only once. This chain links TRBV19 with TRBJ2-1; D call uncertain. V gave up 5 bases and J gave up 7 bases, with 15 bases separating them. The CDR3 extends over 14 amino acids. Germline CDR1 reads LNHDA; CDR2 reads SQIVND (reference sequence). Here the CDR3 reads CASSPKSWGNEQFF. DNA of the CDR3: TGTGCCAGTAGTCCCAAGTCGTGGGGTAATGAGCAGTTCTTC.

The chain carries TRBV9 and TRBJ2-4; 13 bases align to TRBD2. J was trimmed by 8 bases and V by 0 bases; bases with no gene match: 17. CDR1 is SGDLS, CDR2 YYNGEE, per germline. CDR3 length: 20 amino acids. The CDR3 sequence: CASSVGSPRLLAGGQDIQYF. CDR3 DNA sequence: TGTGCCAGCAGCGTAGGGAGCCCCAGGTTACTAGCGGGAGGGCAAGACATTCAGTACTTC.

The chain couples TRBV5-1 to TRBJ2-6, with D perhaps matching TRBD2 (5 bases). V lost 4 bases, J lost 0 bases, and 11 bases lay in between. The CDR3 totals 16 residues. CDR1 SGHRS and CDR2 YFSETQ come from the germline V gene. The CDR3 DNA sequence: TGCGCCAGCAGCCGGCTTGGGAGCTCTGGGGCCAACGTCCTGACTTTC. This gives the protein CASSRLGSSGANVLTF.

The J gene is TRBJ2-1, the V gene TRBV7-9; 9 positions agree with TRBD2. Trimming removed 5 bases from V and 2 bases from J; junction bases left unmatched: 4. Germline V gene sequence: CDR1 SEHNR, CDR2 FQNEAQ (reference sequence). CDR3 length: 15 amino acids. The CDR3 bases are TGTGCCAGCAGCCAGCTAGCGGGGCCCTACAATGAGCAGTTCTTC. Translated: CASSQLAGPYNEQFF. The entire variable domain, with the rest obtained from reference TRBV7-9 and TRBJ2-1, is as follows: DTGVSQNPRHKITKRGQNVTFRCDPISEHNRLYWYRQTLGQGPEFLTYFQNEAQLEKSRLLSDRFSAERPKGSFSTLEIQRTEQGDSAMYLCASSQLAGPYNEQFFGPGTRLTVL.

The rearrangement uses TRBV19 and TRBJ1-3; 7 bases are a match to TRBD1. The V segment lost 5 bases and the J segment 1 base; nucleotides outside the gene matches: 8. CDR1 is LNHDA and CDR2 is SQIVND in the germline V gene (reference sequence). This CDR3 region has 16 residues. The CDR3 DNA sequence: TGTGCCAGTAGTTCCCCCGCGACAGGGTCTGGAAACACCATATATTTT. It yields the protein CASSSPATGSGNTIYF.

The chain carries TRBV11-3 and TRBJ2-7; TRBD2 aligns across 12 bases. Germline assignment: CDR1 SGHNT and CDR2 YENEEA. The CDR3 totals 15 residues. The V segment lost 2 bases and the J segment 7 bases; nucleotides outside the gene matches: 6. The CDR3 sequence is CASSLLAGGPEEQYF. CDR3 DNA sequence: TGTGCCAGCAGCTTACTAGCGGGAGGGCCGGAAGAGCAGTACTTC.